Given below is one T cell receptor (beta chain) in context. The data were obtained in a study of shared clonotypes between healthy human individuals. Study as a whole: The donor group consisted of a couple of women and a few men, aged 18 to 49.

Around 90 million PBMCs per unsorted sample were used for genomic DNA. Every immunoSEQ plate was one replicate of a subset's evenly spread DNA. It was roughly 0.3 ug DNA, some 33,000 T cell genomes, that went into each replicate PCR of unsorted PBMC. Assay used: immunoSEQ multiplex PCR; TCRdb lists only in-frame clones, some missing. The table shows approximately 460,000 clones, with approximately 80% occurring only once. Trimming took off 5 bases at V and 5 bases at J, with 16 bases between the two ends. The length of the CDR3 is 15 residues. Germline CDR1 reads MGHDK; CDR2 reads SYGVNS. The sequence derives from a woman in her forties in good health. Some clones in this sample may be carry-over from other donors' samples. The sequenced material came from PBMCs. The rearrangement uses TRBV25-1 and TRBJ1-5; weak D call: TRBD1 (6 bases). The CDR3 spells CASSPRGGGDQPQHF. In DNA, the CDR3 is TGTGCCAGCAGTCCAAGGGGAGGGGGGGATCAGCCCCAGCATTTT.